This is a list of T cell receptor beta chains from one sample in a study of T cells in Graves' hyperthyroidism and ophthalmopathy. MiXCR was run by TCRdb on the multiplex PCR reads, yielding one entry per CDR3 protein. The sample has around 420,000 distinct CDR3 sequences; 15% to 18% are singletons. What was sequenced was blood. Receptor source: a woman younger than 30 with Graves' hyperthyroidism. Each CDR3 is given with its conserved first and last residue. The D gene is left open where the match is weak. Rows may omit the clone size; those that give it use once, few, many or a size class.

V gene	D gene	J gene	clone size	CDR3 protein	CDR3 DNA
TRBV12-3/TRBV12-4	TRBD2	TRBJ2-1	.	CASSTPRGGYEQFF	TGTGCCAGCAGTACGCCGCGGGGGGGGTATGAGCAGTTCTTC
TRBV15	.	TRBJ2-1	.	CATSRVATENEQFF	TGTGCCACCAGCAGAGTGGCAACAGAGAATGAGCAGTTCTTC
TRBV2	.	TRBJ1-3	.	CASSTPGAGNTIYF	TGTGCCAGCAGTACCCCAGGAGCTGGAAACACCATATATTTT
TRBV7-8	.	TRBJ1-5	many	CASSLGTGNQPQHF	TGTGCCAGCAGCTTAGGAACAGGGAATCAGCCCCAGCATTTT
TRBV28	.	TRBJ2-1	many	CASSPDSEQFF	TGTGCCAGCAGCCCTGACAGTGAGCAGTTCTTC
TRBV6-6	.	TRBJ2-5	many	CASSYGRGRGETQYF	TGTGCCAGCAGTTACGGGCGGGGGCGCGGGGAGACCCAGTACTTC
TRBV6-1	.	TRBJ2-7	few	CASSEVWFGDEQYF	TGTGCCAGCAGTGAAGTCTGGTTCGGGGACGAGCAGTACTTC
TRBV28	.	TRBJ2-5	many	CASSSSDPGETQYF	TGTGCCAGCAGTTCCTCGGACCCTGGGGAGACCCAGTACTTC
TRBV7-6	.	TRBJ1-1	many	CASSLKVPNTEAFF	TGTGCCAGCAGCTTGAAGGTGCCCAACACTGAAGCTTTCTTT
TRBV27	.	TRBJ1-1	.	CASSFGGVEAFF	TGTGCCAGCAGTTTTGGGGGTGTTGAAGCTTTCTTT
TRBV18	.	TRBJ2-2	.	CASSPDWTGELFF	TGTGCCAGCTCTCCAGATTGGACCGGGGAGCTGTTTTTT
TRBV20-1	.	TRBJ1-6	.	CSATTGNSPLHF	TGCAGTGCTACTACAGGGAATTCACCCCTCCACTTT
TRBV6-5	.	TRBJ2-3	.	CASSSPAHTQYF	TGTGCCAGCAGTTCCCCGGCCCATACGCAGTATTTT
TRBV2	TRBD1	TRBJ1-2	many	CASSEALIFPNRNRGQGGYTF	TGTGCCAGCAGTGAAGCGCTTATTTTCCCAAATAGGAACAGGGGGCAAGGTGGCTACACCTTC
TRBV12-3/TRBV12-4	.	TRBJ1-1	many	CASSPTGRAEAFF	TGTGCCAGCAGTCCCACAGGGCGTGCTGAAGCTTTCTTT
TRBV12-5	.	TRBJ1-1	many	CASGSGGQNTEAFF	TGTGCTAGTGGCTCCGGGGGACAGAACACTGAAGCTTTCTTT
TRBV7-9	TRBD2	TRBJ2-1	many	CASSLGFASGRAFNNEQFF	TGTGCCAGCAGCTTAGGGTTCGCTAGCGGGAGGGCTTTCAACAATGAGCAGTTCTTC
TRBV10-3	.	TRBJ1-1	many	CAISEEGTSTEAFF	TGTGCCATCAGTGAAGAGGGGACAAGCACTGAAGCTTTCTTT
TRBV28	.	TRBJ1-5	few	CASSLLGVQPQHF	TGTGCCAGCAGTTTATTGGGGGTTCAGCCCCAGCATTTT
TRBV3-1	.	TRBJ2-2	many	CASSQQITGELFF	TGTGCCAGCAGCCAACAAATCACCGGGGAGCTGTTTTTT
TRBV11-2	.	TRBJ2-7	many	CASSVTYEQYF	TGTGCCAGCAGTGTTACCTACGAGCAGTACTTC
TRBV9	TRBD2	TRBJ2-2	.	CASSPPGLTTGELFF	TGTGCCAGCAGCCCGCCGGGACTAACCACCGGGGAGCTGTTTTTT